This entry describes one T cell receptor beta chain. Its target is unknown. These data are taken from a study of cytomegalovirus exposure and HLA in healthy donors. Overall study: Genetic ancestry analysis placed over 75% of the 300 to 500 donors that were genotyped in the Caucasian-associated cluster. Study results and caveats: A cluster of highly shared sequence variants was likely a sequencing artifact. In a later analysis, a missense DCLRE1C variant was linked to TCR beta V- and J-gene trimming.

Amplification used 60 Vbeta primers and 13 Jbeta primers. The protocol was immunoSEQ multiplex PCR, while the TCRdb copy is restricted to in-frame clones and leaves out a portion. The sample consists of about 120,000 clones, 83% of them appearing once. The J segment lost 3 bases and the V segment lost 6 bases, leaving 5 bases of the junction unmatched. Germline CDR1 reads SGHRS; CDR2 reads YFSETQ. The CDR3 runs to 14 residues. This chain connects TRBV5-1 to TRBJ2-2; 7 nucleotides line up with TRBD2. This sequence was found in a woman between 40 and 50 years old in good health and CMV-seropositive. The specimen was PBMCs. The CDR3 DNA sequence: TGCGCCAGCAACCAGGCGGGGGACACCGGGGAGCTGTTTTTT. Residues: CASNQAGDTGELFF.